The 26 T cell receptor beta chains presented below share a single source sample, sequenced in a study of blood T cell repertoires in COVID-19 (dated by TCRdb to 2018 to 2021). Preparation of the library involved the immunoSEQ multiplex PCR assay. TCRdb took this table from immuneACCESS and kept in-frame rearrangements with V and J called. Such tables lack part of the clones; where checked against another copy, unresolved V genes explain under half of the gap, and the rest is unexplained. For this sample the table gives about 370,000 clones, of which around 91% were detected only once. 1% of the sample is taken by the ten largest. The sample consisted of PBMCs or T cells enriched from blood (not recorded which). Receptors originate from a young man who had recovered from COVID-19.

The rearrangement links TRBV19 to TRBJ2-7, with a weak D call TRBD1 (7 bases). In germline, CDR1 is LNHDA, CDR2 SQIVND (reference sequence). The CDR3 spans 15 residues. The germline V and J ends were trimmed by 4 bases and 3 bases, with 16 bases remaining between them. The DNA of the CDR3 is TGTGCCAGTAGTAAGGGGGCAGGGAGGTTCTACGAGCAGTACTTC. Protein: CASSKGAGRFYEQYF.

This clone was detected only a few times. The chain links TRBV5-4 to TRBJ1-2; the match to TRBD1 covers 7 bases. There are 15 residues in the CDR3. V gave up 4 bases and J gave up 6 bases; unmatched junction bases: 12. The germline V gene encodes CDR1 SGHNT and CDR2 YYREEE (reference sequence). The CDR3, as DNA: TGTGCCAGCAGCCGACAGGGATCAGGCTTGGATGGCTACACCTTC. Translated, it gives CASSRQGSGLDGYTF.

The rearrangement joins TRBV29-1 to TRBJ1-2; 9 positions agree with TRBD1. There are 13 residues in the CDR3. V lost 1 base, J lost 8 bases, and 5 bases stayed unmatched. In germline, CDR1 is SQVTM, CDR2 ANQGSEA. CDR3 in DNA: TGCAGCGTTGAAGGGACAGGGGAAGAGGGCTACACCTTC. This sequence encodes CSVEGTGEEGYTF.

Comment on this clone: This specimen includes other DNA sequences encoding the same CDR3. CDR3 sequence (DNA): TGTGCCAGTAGTCCCCGACAGGGTGGCAATCAGCCCCAGCATTTT. Its protein product is CASSPRQGGNQPQHF. The rearrangement links TRBV19 to TRBJ1-5; 7 bases align to TRBD1. Germline CDR1 reads LNHDA; CDR2 reads SQIVND (reference sequence). This CDR3 has 15 amino acids. The V segment lost 5 bases and the J segment 2 bases; nucleotides outside the gene matches: 6.

The chain combines TRBV5-1 with TRBJ1-3; D not resolved. The CDR3 is 16 residues long. The V gene's germline CDR1 is SGHRS and CDR2 YFSETQ. V gave up 0 bases and J gave up 0 bases, with 10 bases separating them. This chain's CDR3 is CASSLEGGISGNTIYF. The CDR3 DNA follows: TGCGCCAGCAGCTTGGAGGGAGGGATCTCTGGAAACACCATATATTTT.

This chain's CDR3 is CAGQVLSYEQYF. The CDR3 coding sequence is TGTGCCGGACAGGTGCTCTCCTACGAGCAGTACTTC. The chain recombines TRBV2 with TRBJ2-7; 7 bases fit TRBD1. With V trimmed by 11 bases and J by 0 bases, 4 bases remained unmatched. CDR1 and CDR2 (germline): SNHLY, FYNNEI. This CDR3 is 12 amino acids long.

This chain links TRBV9 with TRBJ1-6; tentative D call: TRBD1 (5 bases). The germline V gene encodes CDR1 SGDLS and CDR2 YYNGEE. Trimming removed 3 bases from V and 7 bases from J, with 11 bases in between. The CDR3 contains 14 residues. The CDR3 region has the DNA TGTGCCAGCAGCGACGGGGGGAACAATTCACCCCTCCACTTT. Translating gives CASSDGGNNSPLHF.

The chain is built from TRBV6-5 and TRBJ1-2; 9 nucleotides agree with TRBD1. Germline lookup yields CDR1 MNHEY and CDR2 SVGAGI. The length of the CDR3 is 13 residues. V lost 8 bases to trimming and J lost 4 bases; unmatched junction nucleotides: 5. The CDR3 region has the DNA TGTGCCAGCGGACAGGGGCGGACCTATGGCTACACCTTC. Protein product: CASGQGRTYGYTF.

The chain combines TRBV19 with TRBJ2-7, with 8 bases fitting TRBD2. Germline V gene data show CDR1 as LNHDA and CDR2 as SQIVND (reference sequence). V gave up 6 bases and J gave up 11 bases; unmatched junction bases: 18. This CDR3 region has 15 residues. The CDR3 sequence is CASRADRGGVSPKYF. The CDR3 DNA follows: TGTGCCAGTAGGGCAGACCGGGGGGGAGTTTCCCCTAAGTACTTC.

The rearrangement links TRBV6-4 to TRBJ2-7, with a tentative D call TRBD1 (5 bases). The germline V and J ends were trimmed by 7 bases and 2 bases, with 12 bases remaining between them. The germline V gene has CDR1 MRHNA and CDR2 SNTAGT. The CDR3 extends over 13 amino acids. The DNA for the CDR3 is TGTGCCAGCACGGAGTCAGGGACCTACGAGCAGTACTTC. Encoded protein: CASTESGTYEQYF.

The chain has TRBV5-8 and TRBJ2-5; a possible D gene is TRBD1 (7 bases). The CDR3 spans 15 residues. V gave up 3 bases and J gave up 5 bases, with 17 bases separating them. Germline lookup yields CDR1 SGHTS and CDR2 YDEGEE. CDR3 sequence: CASSSGDREGETQYF. The CDR3 DNA reads as TGTGCCAGCAGCTCGGGAGACAGGGAAGGGGAGACCCAGTACTTC.

The J gene is TRBJ2-3, the V gene TRBV3-1 (or the pseudogene TRBV3-2); D possibly corresponds to TRBD1 (5 bases). The CDR3 totals 13 residues. Germline V CDR1 and CDR2: LGHDT, YNNKEL (reference sequence). Trimming removed 4 bases from V and 2 bases from J, with 7 bases in between. The CDR3 sequence is CASSRQNTDTQYF. For the CDR3, the DNA is TGTGCCAGCAGCCGACAGAACACAGATACGCAGTATTTT.

This sequence joins TRBV7-6 and TRBJ2-3; 7 bases align to TRBD1. Germline CDR1 is SGHVS and CDR2 is FNYEAQ. This CDR3 contains 16 residues. The trim removed 4 bases at V and 0 bases at J, leaving 7 bases unmatched. The CDR3 DNA is TGTGCCAGCAGCTCAAGGCCGGGACAGAGCACAGATACGCAGTATTTT. Its translation: CASSSRPGQSTDTQYF.

This clone is a singleton in its sample. The CDR3 sequence is CASSFTGSTYEQYF. CDR3 bases: TGTGCCAGCAGTTTCACAGGGAGCACCTACGAGCAGTACTTC. The chain links TRBV3-1 (or the pseudogene TRBV3-2) to TRBJ2-7; the D gene is possibly TRBD1 (6 bases). Trimming stripped 6 bases from V and 2 bases from J, with 14 bases between. Germline V gives CDR1 LGHDT, CDR2 YNNKEL (reference sequence). CDR3 length equals 14 residues.

This sequence joins TRBV4-1 and TRBJ2-2, with 7 positions matching TRBD2. The germline V gene has CDR1 MGHRA and CDR2 YSYEKL. The length of the CDR3 is 16 residues. Germline trimming cut 1 base from V and 2 bases from J; bases unmatched to any gene: 4. CDR3 nucleotides: TGCGCCAGCAGCCAAGCGGGACTACTCAACACCGGGGAGCTGTTTTTT. Amino acid sequence: CASSQAGLLNTGELFF.

This clone came up a few times. The genes are TRBV6-5 and TRBJ1-5; D gene uncertain. V lost 10 bases to trimming and J lost 0 bases, with 13 bases between them. This CDR3 region has 14 residues. Germline CDR1 MNHEY, CDR2 SVGAGI. This CDR3 is CATKLTVSNQPQHF. Here the CDR3 DNA reads TGTGCCACCAAACTTACAGTTAGCAATCAGCCCCAGCATTTT.

The rearrangement uses TRBV5-1 and TRBJ2-7, with D possibly matching TRBD1 (5 bases). CDR3 length: 14 amino acids. The germline V gene encodes CDR1 SGHRS and CDR2 YFSETQ. Trimming cost V 0 bases and J 7 bases, with 14 bases left between them. The CDR3 sequence: CASSLGGTGREQYF. In DNA, the CDR3 is TGCGCCAGCAGCTTGGGGGGCACCGGTAGGGAGCAGTACTTC.

In nucleotides, the CDR3 is TGCGCCAGCAGCCAAGAGGACATGAGAGCGGGAGCCCCCGGAGAGACCCAGTACTTC. It translates to CASSQEDMRAGAPGETQYF. The chain is built from TRBV4-1 and TRBJ2-5; 8 nucleotides match TRBD2. After removal of 0 bases from V and 4 bases from J, the junction contained 16 bases not matched to a gene. Germline V gene lookup returns CDR1 MGHRA and CDR2 YSYEKL. The CDR3 has 19 amino acids.

The chain joins TRBV7-3 to TRBJ2-1, with 11 bases fitting TRBD2. This CDR3 has 15 amino acids. J lost 9 bases, V lost 2 bases, and 6 bases had no gene match. Germline V CDR1 and CDR2: SGHTA, FQGTGA. The CDR3 is CASSLGTSGVSEQFF. CDR3 DNA: TGTGCCAGCAGCTTAGGGACTAGCGGTGTTAGTGAGCAGTTCTTC.

The chain recombines TRBV6-4 with TRBJ2-5; 7 nucleotides line up with TRBD2. Germline CDR1 is MRHNA and CDR2 is SNTAGT. J lost 4 bases, V lost 2 bases, and 7 bases had no gene match. This CDR3 is 15 amino acids long. The CDR3 DNA reads as TGTGCCAGCAGTGACGTTGCGGGAGCCCCAGAGACCCAGTACTTC. This encodes CASSDVAGAPETQYF.

This chain links TRBV19 with TRBJ1-2, with 7 bases fitting TRBD1. The length of the CDR3 is 12 residues. The V segment lost 3 bases and the J segment 8 bases; nucleotides outside the gene matches: 3. The germline V gene has CDR1 LNHDA and CDR2 SQIVND (reference sequence). This CDR3 reads CASSIGGGGYTF. The DNA of the CDR3 is TGTGCCAGTAGTATTGGAGGGGGCGGCTACACCTTC.

The chain carries TRBV5-6 and TRBJ2-5; 8 bases line up with TRBD2. With 4 bases clipped from V and 4 bases from J, the junction kept 9 bases outside the gene matches. The CDR3 length is 15 residues. Per the germline V gene, CDR1 is SGHDT and CDR2 is YYEEEE. The CDR3 nucleotides read TGTGCCAGCAGCCCGCCGGGGGGGTTGGGAGAGACCCAGTACTTC. Protein product: CASSPPGGLGETQYF.

This chain uses TRBV7-2 with TRBJ2-7, with TRBD1 matching 8 bases. J lost 2 bases, V lost 1 base, and 1 base had no gene match. The CDR3 has 14 residues. Germline values: CDR1 SGHTA, CDR2 FQGNSA. The CDR3 region has the DNA TGTGCCAGCAGCTTAGAGGGACAGGCCTACGAGCAGTACTTC. Translating it yields CASSLEGQAYEQYF.

This clone was seen a single time. V gene TRBV7-9 combines with J gene TRBJ1-3; D is unclear. Germline V gene data show CDR1 as SEHNR and CDR2 as FQNEAQ (reference sequence). V dropped 4 bases and J dropped 0 bases, with 10 bases sitting between them. This CDR3 comprises 15 residues. In nucleotides, the CDR3 is TGTGCCAGCAGCTCCGAGAAGAGCTCTGGAAACACCATATATTTT. Its protein is CASSSEKSSGNTIYF. Filled out from reference TRBV7-9 and TRBJ1-3, the complete variable domain reads DTGVSQNPRHKITKRGQNVTFRCDPISEHNRLYWYRQTLGQGPEFLTYFQNEAQLEKSRLLSDRFSAERPKGSFSTLEIQRTEQGDSAMYLCASSSEKSSGNTIYFGEGSWLTVV.

The chain couples TRBV6-5 to TRBJ1-6, with 9 bases fitting TRBD1. CDR3 size: 15 residues. V gave up 6 bases and J gave up 9 bases; unmatched junction bases: 9. From germline, CDR1 is MNHEY and CDR2 SVGAGI. CDR3: CASRHRDREGSPLHF. CDR3 DNA: TGTGCCAGCAGGCACCGGGACAGGGAAGGTTCACCCCTCCACTTT.

Of note for this clone: The sample holds other DNA sequences that translate to the same CDR3. This chain joins TRBV7-9 and TRBJ1-1; D is uncertain. The CDR3 totals 13 residues. Germline assignment: CDR1 SEHNR and CDR2 FQNEAQ (reference sequence). Deletions cut 1 base from V and 5 bases from J, with 8 bases between. The CDR3 DNA is TGTGCCAGCAGCTTAGAGGGCGGGACTGAAGCTTTCTTT. Amino acids: CASSLEGGTEAFF.